Reported below is one T cell receptor beta chain. This entry belongs to a study of blood T cell repertoires in COVID-19. Study-wide context: COVID-19 samples, acute and convalescent, were from the United States, Italy and Spain. PBMCs, B-cell-depleted T cells, or T cells were the source of the cDNA or gDNA that made up the material.

Authors' analysis steps: By means of reference gene primer amplification, nucleated cell counts were estimated. TCRdb's copy holds only in-frame clones and misses some; the assay was immunoSEQ multiplex PCR. V and J calls and clone size are those listed in that table; D and trimming were worked out from the DNA. The data show 95,000 to 130,000 clones, less than 85% seen once. Sequenced sample: peripheral blood. This TCR came from a man in his thirties or forties with acute or convalescent COVID-19.

CDR3 nucleotide sequence: TGTGCCAGTAGTATAGGGCCAGACACTGAAGCTTTCTTT. As protein: CASSIGPDTEAFF. V and J are TRBV19 and TRBJ1-1; no firm D call. The germline V and J ends were trimmed by 1 base and 3 bases, with 6 bases remaining between them. Germline V gene lookup returns CDR1 LNHDA and CDR2 SQIVND (reference sequence). The CDR3 is 13 amino acids. Full variable domain (outside the CDR3, taken from reference TRBV19 and TRBJ1-1): DGGITQSPKYLFRKEGQNVTLSCEQNLNHDAMYWYRQDPGQGLRLIYYSQIVNDFQKGDIAEGYSVSREKKESFPLTVTSAQKNPTAFYLCASSIGPDTEAFFGQGTRLTVV.